These T cell receptor beta chains were read from a single sample in a study of blood T cell repertoires in COVID-19. Assay used: immunoSEQ multiplex PCR; TCRdb lists only in-frame clones, some missing. This sample has some 250,000 clones, with around 85% found just once. Sequencing was carried out using peripheral blood. These receptors all stem from a woman aged 25 to 39 who had recovered from COVID-19. Each CDR3 is given with its conserved first and last residue. The order of the fields is V gene, D gene, J gene, CDR3 protein, CDR3 DNA. A D gene is named only where the DNA matches it firmly.

TRBV12-5	.	TRBJ2-1	CASGLVNSRNEQFF	TGTGCTAGTGGTTTGGTAAACAGCAGGAATGAGCAGTTCTTC
TRBV10-2	.	TRBJ1-5	CASSRGGDQPQHF	TGCGCCAGCAGTCGGGGAGGAGATCAGCCCCAGCATTTT
TRBV28	.	TRBJ2-6	CATGDVPGANVLTF	TGTGCCACAGGGGATGTCCCTGGGGCCAACGTCCTGACTTTC
TRBV19	.	TRBJ2-7	CASSSLGDEQYF	TGTGCCAGTAGTAGCCTCGGGGACGAGCAGTACTTC
TRBV9	.	TRBJ2-6	CASSETVLGASGANVLTF	TGTGCCAGCAGCGAGACAGTTTTAGGGGCCTCTGGGGCCAACGTCCTGACTTTC
TRBV18	TRBD2	TRBJ2-7	CASSTRAGDGDEQYF	TGTGCCAGCTCAACCCGGGCGGGGGATGGGGATGAGCAGTACTTC
TRBV9	.	TRBJ2-1	CASSPGGGSYNEQFF	TGTGCCAGCAGCCCCGGTGGAGGGTCCTACAATGAGCAGTTCTTC
TRBV19	TRBD1	TRBJ2-7	CASSMTGTGFLSEQYF	TGTGCCAGTAGTATGACCGGGACAGGGTTTCTTAGCGAGCAGTACTTC
TRBV6-1	.	TRBJ1-2	CASSEFRGGYGYTF	TGTGCCAGCAGTGAATTTAGGGGGGGCTATGGCTACACCTTC
TRBV25-1	TRBD2	TRBJ2-3	CASSEKLAGYDGDTQYF	TGTGCCAGCAGTGAAAAATTAGCGGGCTATGACGGAGATACGCAGTATTTT